The sequence of this T cell receptor beta chain was determined in a study of blood T cell repertoires in COVID-19. In the study overall: PBMCs, B-cell-depleted T cells, or T cells provided the cDNA or gDNA that made up the material.

Clinical histories supplied by participants themselves formed the basis of cohort assignment. Recovered status applied to Cohort 3 donors who had two consecutive negative PCRs. It also applied to those with clearance or with symptom resolution. Clones were sequenced by immunoSEQ multiplex PCR, and TCRdb holds only the in-frame ones, with some missing. The table records about 370,000 clones, around 89% of them present only once. CDR3 length: 14 amino acids. Germline CDR1 and CDR2: MNHEY and SMNVEV (reference sequence). Trimming took 3 bases from V and 2 from J, leaving 10 bases between them. The receptor was derived from a man between 18 and 35 years old who had recovered from COVID-19. The chain recombines TRBV27 with TRBJ2-5; the D gene is possibly TRBD1 (5 bases). Sequencing was done on a sample of PBMCs or T cells enriched from blood (not recorded which). The chain's CDR3 is CASSFYRGQETQYF. The CDR3 DNA follows: TGTGCCAGCAGTTTCTATAGGGGACAAGAGACCCAGTACTTC.